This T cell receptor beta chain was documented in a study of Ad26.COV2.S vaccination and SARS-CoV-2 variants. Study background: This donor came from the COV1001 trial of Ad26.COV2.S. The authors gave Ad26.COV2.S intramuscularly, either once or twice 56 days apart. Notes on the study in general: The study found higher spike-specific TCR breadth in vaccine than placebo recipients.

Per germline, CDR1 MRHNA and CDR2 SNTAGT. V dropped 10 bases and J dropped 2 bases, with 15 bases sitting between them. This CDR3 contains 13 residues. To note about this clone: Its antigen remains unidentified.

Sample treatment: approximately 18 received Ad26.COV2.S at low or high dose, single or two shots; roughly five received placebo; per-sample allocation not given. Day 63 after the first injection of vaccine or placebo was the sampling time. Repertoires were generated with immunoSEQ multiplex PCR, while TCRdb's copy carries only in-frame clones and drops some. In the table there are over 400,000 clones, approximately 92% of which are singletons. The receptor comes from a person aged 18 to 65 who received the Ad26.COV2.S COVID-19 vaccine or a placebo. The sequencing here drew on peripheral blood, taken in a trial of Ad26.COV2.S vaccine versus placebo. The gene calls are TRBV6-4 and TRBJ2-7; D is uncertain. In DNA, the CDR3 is TGTGCCACCATCAGGACGGAACCCTACGAGCAGTACTTC. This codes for CATIRTEPYEQYF.